The rows below give T cell receptor beta chains drawn from one sample of a study of shared clonotypes between healthy human individuals. Assay used: immunoSEQ multiplex PCR; TCRdb lists only in-frame clones, some missing. The sample shows 2 million to 2.5 million clones, around 95% of them seen only once. The sequenced material came from naive CD4+ T cells sorted from blood. The receptors derive from a man younger than 35 in good health. CDR3s include the opening cysteine and the closing phenylalanine or tryptophan. Fields, in order: V gene, clone size, D gene, J gene, CDR3 DNA, CDR3 protein. D genes are given only for firm matches. Rows may omit the clone size; those that give it use once, few, many or a size class.

v_call: TRBV5-1
clone_size: -
d_call: -
j_call: TRBJ1-5
cdr3_nt: TGCGCCAGCAGCTTAACGACGGGTCAGCCCCAGCATTTT
cdr3_aa: CASSLTTGQPQHF

v_call: TRBV7-3
clone_size: -
d_call: -
j_call: TRBJ1-3
cdr3_nt: TGTGCCAGCAGCTCTGCCCCTGGAAACACCATATATTTT
cdr3_aa: CASSSAPGNTIYF

v_call: TRBV5-4
clone_size: -
d_call: -
j_call: TRBJ2-3
cdr3_nt: TGTGCCAGCAGCTTAGCGGGCTGGAGCACAGATACGCAGTATTTT
cdr3_aa: CASSLAGWSTDTQYF

v_call: TRBV6-1
clone_size: -
d_call: TRBD1
j_call: TRBJ1-2
cdr3_nt: TGTGCCAGCAGGACAGGGGGCAATTTCCAGGGCTACACCTTC
cdr3_aa: CASRTGGNFQGYTF

v_call: TRBV2
clone_size: -
d_call: -
j_call: TRBJ2-5
cdr3_nt: TGTGCCAGCAGTGAGACAGGTTCCCCTCAAGAGACCCAGTACTTC
cdr3_aa: CASSETGSPQETQYF

v_call: TRBV2
clone_size: -
d_call: TRBD1
j_call: TRBJ1-5
cdr3_nt: TGTGCCAGCAGTACTACGGGACAGGGGATACAGCCCCAGCATTTT
cdr3_aa: CASSTTGQGIQPQHF

v_call: TRBV10-3
clone_size: -
d_call: -
j_call: TRBJ2-7
cdr3_nt: TGTGCCATCAGTGACCCGTACAGGGCGGGTTACGAGCAGTACTTC
cdr3_aa: CAISDPYRAGYEQYF

v_call: TRBV11-3
clone_size: -
d_call: TRBD1
j_call: TRBJ1-1
cdr3_nt: TGTGCCAGCAGCCTTCGCCGGGACAGGCTACCTATGAACACTGAAGCTTTCTTT
cdr3_aa: CASSLRRDRLPMNTEAFF

v_call: TRBV28
clone_size: -
d_call: -
j_call: TRBJ1-3
cdr3_nt: TGTGCCGCTATTCGACGAGTTTCCTCTGGAAACACCATATATTTT
cdr3_aa: CAAIRRVSSGNTIYF

v_call: TRBV2
clone_size: -
d_call: -
j_call: TRBJ1-4
cdr3_nt: TGTGCCAGCAGTCTCCAGGGAGCAAGTGAAAAACTGTTTTTT
cdr3_aa: CASSLQGASEKLFF

v_call: TRBV6-5
clone_size: -
d_call: TRBD1
j_call: TRBJ1-2
cdr3_nt: TGTGCCAGCAGTTACACGGGACAGGGGTACCATGCTGGCTACACCTTC
cdr3_aa: CASSYTGQGYHAGYTF

v_call: TRBV18
clone_size: -
d_call: -
j_call: TRBJ2-1
cdr3_nt: TGTGCCAGCTCCCCCGCCGGGTCTCAGCAGTTCTTC
cdr3_aa: CASSPAGSQQFF

v_call: TRBV28
clone_size: -
d_call: TRBD1
j_call: TRBJ1-5
cdr3_nt: TGTGCCAGCAGTTTAGGTAACAGGGGGCAGGGCAATCAGCCCCAGCATTTT
cdr3_aa: CASSLGNRGQGNQPQHF

v_call: TRBV2
clone_size: -
d_call: -
j_call: TRBJ2-3
cdr3_nt: TGTGCCAGCAGACTTGAGTCAGATACGCAGTATTTT
cdr3_aa: CASRLESDTQYF

v_call: TRBV5-1
clone_size: -
d_call: TRBD1
j_call: TRBJ1-2
cdr3_nt: TGCGCCAGCAGCGCGACAGGGGGCGAAGTTCTGGTCTATGGCTACACCTTC
cdr3_aa: CASSATGGEVLVYGYTF

v_call: TRBV25-1
clone_size: -
d_call: TRBD1
j_call: TRBJ2-7
cdr3_nt: TGTGCCAGCAGTGGCCCGGGACAGAAAACGCACGAGCAGTACTTC
cdr3_aa: CASSGPGQKTHEQYF

v_call: TRBV5-5
clone_size: -
d_call: TRBD1
j_call: TRBJ1-6
cdr3_nt: TGTGCCAGCAGCTACGGGACAGTGGGTTCACCCCTCCACTTT
cdr3_aa: CASSYGTVGSPLHF

v_call: TRBV5-5
clone_size: -
d_call: -
j_call: TRBJ1-2
cdr3_nt: TGTGCCAGCAGCTTACCACAGTCCAATGTCTACACCTTC
cdr3_aa: CASSLPQSNVYTF

v_call: TRBV5-6
clone_size: -
d_call: -
j_call: TRBJ2-4
cdr3_nt: TGTGCCAGCAGCTTGTCAGGGTCTAAAGCCAAAAACATTCAGTACTTC
cdr3_aa: CASSLSGSKAKNIQYF

v_call: TRBV30
clone_size: once
d_call: -
j_call: TRBJ1-2
cdr3_nt: TGTGCCTGGAGTGTGAGGGTTACCTATGGCTACACCTTC
cdr3_aa: CAWSVRVTYGYTF

v_call: TRBV30
clone_size: -
d_call: -
j_call: TRBJ2-7
cdr3_nt: TGTGCCTGGAGTGTCGGTAGGGCCCACTCCGACGAGCAGTACTTC
cdr3_aa: CAWSVGRAHSDEQYF